This T cell receptor (beta chain) was observed in a study of Ad26.COV2.S vaccination and SARS-CoV-2 variants. Study results and limitations: Vaccine recipients and placebo recipients showed similar non-spike TCR breadth.

The method was immunoSEQ multiplex PCR; TCRdb's version includes in-frame clones alone and lacks a portion of them. The profile covers 440,000 or so clones, with around 89% appearing a single time and 1.5% to 2% taken by the ten largest. This clone was observed a single time. The antigen is unknown. The treatment: over 15 received Ad26.COV2.S at low or high dose, single or two shots; about 5 received placebo; per-sample allocation not given. After the first vaccine or placebo injection, samples were drawn on day 63. The donor was a Boston adult aged 18-55 years. The receptor was derived from a person aged 18 to 59 who received the Ad26.COV2.S COVID-19 vaccine or a placebo. The sample was peripheral blood, taken in a trial of Ad26.COV2.S vaccine versus placebo.

The CDR3 bases are TGCGCCAGCAGCCAAGATCGAAACGGGGCTGGGGCCAACGTCCTGACTTTC. Translating it yields CASSQDRNGAGANVLTF. This chain uses TRBV4-1 with TRBJ2-6; tentative D call: TRBD2 (5 bases). V was trimmed by 0 bases and J by 2 bases, leaving 11 bases between them. CDR3 length: 17 amino acids. Germline values: CDR1 MGHRA, CDR2 YSYEKL.